These T cell receptor beta chains were read from a single sample in a study of CD8 T cells in ankylosing spondylitis. MiXCR, applied by TCRdb to the 5' RACE reads, yields one record per CDR3 protein. This sample has 210,000 or so distinct CDR3 sequences, with about 26% found just once. The sequenced sample consisted of blood, either unsorted or a sorted T cell fraction (not recorded which). These receptors all stem from a male donor with ankylosing spondylitis or in good health (not recorded which). The CDR3 runs from the conserved cysteine through the conserved F or W. Each record gives: V gene, clone size, J gene, D gene, CDR3 DNA, CDR3 protein. A D gene is named only where the DNA matches it firmly. Not every row has a clone size; where given, it reads once, few, many or a size class.

TRBV29-1,-,TRBJ2-2,-,TGCAGCGTTGGCCACAGGGCGGGCGGGGAGCTGTTTTTT,CSVGHRAGGELFF
TRBV4-3,-,TRBJ2-7,TRBD1,TGCGCCAGCAGCCAAGAAGGTGCAGGGGGCTCCTACGAGCAGTACTTC,CASSQEGAGGSYEQYF
TRBV29-1,-,TRBJ1-4,TRBD1,TGCAGCGTTGACAGGGGGAATGAAAAACTGTTTTTT,CSVDRGNEKLFF
TRBV29-1,-,TRBJ1-2,-,TGCAGCGTTGCGATGACAGGATGGGGCTACACCTTC,CSVAMTGWGYTF
TRBV27,many,TRBJ1-2,-,TGTGCCAGCAGTTTCGGTCAGGGCCTTAACTATGGCTACACCTTC,CASSFGQGLNYGYTF
TRBV20-1,many,TRBJ2-5,-,TGCAGTGCTAGGGCACAGGGCCTACGGGAGACCCAGTACTTC,CSARAQGLRETQYF
TRBV29-1,-,TRBJ1-1,TRBD1,TGCAGCGAAGGACAGGGGCCGGTCACTGAAGCTTTCTTT,CSEGQGPVTEAFF
TRBV7-8,-,TRBJ2-7,-,TGTGCCAGCAGCCCAACCTTCTCCCAGGCCTACGAGCAGTACTTC,CASSPTFSQAYEQYF
TRBV20-1,-,TRBJ2-1,-,TGCAGTGCTAGCGAAGTTAAAAGCGCCATACGATACAATGAGCAGTTCTTC,CSASEVKSAIRYNEQFF
TRBV12-3/TRBV12-4,many,TRBJ1-4,TRBD1,TGTGCCAGCAGCACAGGGGCGCGGGAAAAACTGTTTTTT,CASSTGAREKLFF
TRBV10-3,many,TRBJ2-7,-,TGTGCCATCAGAGGGGCGGTCTCGCGTCTGGAGCAGTACTTC,CAIRGAVSRLEQYF
TRBV20-1,-,TRBJ2-1,TRBD1,TGCAGTGCTAGTGTCAGGGACAGGCACAATGAGCAGTTCTTC,CSASVRDRHNEQFF
TRBV4-1,-,TRBJ2-3,-,TGCGCCAGCAGCCAAAAAGGGACCACAGATACGCAGTATTTT,CASSQKGTTDTQYF
TRBV29-1,few,TRBJ2-1,-,TGCAGCGGGGTCCTCAATGAGCAGTTCTTC,CSGVLNEQFF
TRBV7-2,-,TRBJ1-6,TRBD1,TGTGCCAGCAGCGTGACAGGGGGCTGGGATTCACCCCTCCACTTT,CASSVTGGWDSPLHF
TRBV12-3/TRBV12-4,-,TRBJ2-5,-,TGTGCCAGCAGTATACGTCACAGTTGGGAGACCCAGTACTTC,CASSIRHSWETQYF
TRBV27,-,TRBJ2-2,TRBD2,TGTGCCAGCAGTATAGGGACTAGTAAGACCGGGGAGCTGTTTTTT,CASSIGTSKTGELFF
TRBV18,few,TRBJ1-5,-,TGTGCCAGCTCACTCGGGACGGTCCGCGGTCAGCCCCAGCATTTT,CASSLGTVRGQPQHF
TRBV30,-,TRBJ1-1,-,TGTGCCTGGAGTACAGGATCGCAATGGACTGAAGCTTTCTTT,CAWSTGSQWTEAFF
TRBV4-1,many,TRBJ1-1,TRBD1,TGCGCCAGCAGCCAAGATGAGGGGGCCCGCACTGAAGCTTTCTTT,CASSQDEGARTEAFF
TRBV29-1,many,TRBJ2-5,-,TGCAGCGCCGAGGGGGGGAGCTGGTTCCAAGAGACCCAGTACTTC,CSAEGGSWFQETQYF
TRBV20-1,many,TRBJ2-5,-,TGCAGTGCTAGTCCCCCCCCCCAAGAGACCCAGTACTTC,CSASPPPQETQYF
TRBV28,few,TRBJ2-4,TRBD2,TGTGCCAGCAGCTGGGGACTAGCGGAAAACATTCAGTACTTC,CASSWGLAENIQYF
TRBV7-9,many,TRBJ2-5,-,TGTGCCAGCAGCTTAGCGCAGGTACTAGCGACCCAGTACTTC,CASSLAQVLATQYF
TRBV6-5,many,TRBJ2-1,-,TGTGCCAGCAGTCACAGGAGGAACGGCCCCCTCCCAAATGAGCAGTTCTTC,CASSHRRNGPLPNEQFF
TRBV7-9,-,TRBJ2-1,-,TGTGCCAGCAGACCCCTGACAGGAATGGGGGACAATGAGCAGTTCTTC,CASRPLTGMGDNEQFF
TRBV7-2,many,TRBJ2-4,-,TGTGCCAGCAGCTTACCGACAGGCCAACTGGGCAAAAACATTCAGTACTTC,CASSLPTGQLGKNIQYF
TRBV12-3/TRBV12-4,few,TRBJ2-7,TRBD1,TGTGCCAGCAGTTCGGACAGGGGAGGCTACGAGCAGTACTTC,CASSSDRGGYEQYF
TRBV20-1,many,TRBJ2-1,TRBD2,TGCAGTGCTAGAGATTTCGTAGCGGGAGTGGGTGAGCAGTTCTTC,CSARDFVAGVGEQFF
TRBV5-1,many,TRBJ2-1,TRBD1,TGCGCCAGCAGCCGGACAGGGTTTGAGGGGAATGAGCAGTTCTTC,CASSRTGFEGNEQFF
TRBV20-1,-,TRBJ2-3,TRBD2,TGCAGTGCGCGGGTAGCGGGAGGGATCACAGATACGCAGTATTTT,CSARVAGGITDTQYF
TRBV5-1,-,TRBJ1-3,TRBD1,TGCGCCAGCAGTTCTCAGGGGGTTGGAAACACCATATATTTT,CASSSQGVGNTIYF
TRBV6-5,many,TRBJ1-1,TRBD1,TGTGCCAGCAGTTACCGCGGACAGGGGTTATTGAACACTGAAGCTTTCTTT,CASSYRGQGLLNTEAFF
TRBV18,many,TRBJ2-1,TRBD2,TGTGCCAGCTCCGCGGGAGGACGGAACAATGAGCAGTTCTTC,CASSAGGRNNEQFF
TRBV5-5,-,TRBJ2-1,-,TGTGCCAGCAGCCCTTCAACGGTTTACGGGCAGTTCTTC,CASSPSTVYGQFF
TRBV4-2,few,TRBJ2-7,TRBD1,TGTGCCAGCAGCCAAGTGCCGGGACAGGGCTACGAGCAGTACTTC,CASSQVPGQGYEQYF
TRBV6-1,many,TRBJ2-1,TRBD2,TGTGCCAGCTCCCGGGAGGAGACCCGTGAGCAGTTCTTC,CASSREETREQFF
TRBV20-1,-,TRBJ2-2,-,TGCAGTGCTAGAGCAGAGTCGGGGGAGCTGTTTTTT,CSARAESGELFF
TRBV12-3/TRBV12-4,many,TRBJ1-2,TRBD1,TGTGCCAGCAGTTTAGGACAGGGAAACTATGGCTACACCTTC,CASSLGQGNYGYTF
TRBV20-1,-,TRBJ2-3,TRBD2,TGCAGTGCCTCCGGACTAGCGGGAGATGGGGATACGCAGTATTTT,CSASGLAGDGDTQYF
TRBV29-1,-,TRBJ2-1,-,TGCAGCGTCCTAGACAGGACCTACAATGAGCAGTTCTTC,CSVLDRTYNEQFF
TRBV18,many,TRBJ1-1,-,TGTGCCAGCTCACAGGGCCAGGCGAACACTGAAGCTTTCTTT,CASSQGQANTEAFF
TRBV27,many,TRBJ2-1,TRBD2,TGTGCCAGCGGCTTCGGGACTAGCGGGAGGCCTAGCTCCTACAATGAGCAGTTCTTC,CASGFGTSGRPSSYNEQFF
TRBV5-1,many,TRBJ2-7,-,TGCGCCAGCAGATCAACAGGGCCAACTACCTACGAGCAGTACTTC,CASRSTGPTTYEQYF
TRBV20-1,-,TRBJ2-1,TRBD2,TGCAGTGCCCATTTACCGGGACTAGCTTGGAGCTCCTACAATGAGCAGTTCTTC,CSAHLPGLAWSSYNEQFF
TRBV5-1,many,TRBJ2-5,-,TGCGCCAGCAGCTTGGTGGCGACGGAAGAGACCCAGTACTTC,CASSLVATEETQYF
TRBV28,-,TRBJ2-1,TRBD2,TGTGCCAGCAGTCATAGCGGGAGGGGATCTAATGAGCAGTTCTTC,CASSHSGRGSNEQFF
TRBV29-1,few,TRBJ2-7,-,TGCAGCGTTGAATTGGACTACTCCTACGAGCAGTACTTC,CSVELDYSYEQYF
TRBV29-1,many,TRBJ2-7,TRBD2,TGCAGCGCCGGATCGGGGACTAGCGGTGACGAGCAGTACTTC,CSAGSGTSGDEQYF
TRBV12-3/TRBV12-4,-,TRBJ2-4,-,TGTGCCAGCACCGGGGGCGGAAACATTCAGTACTTC,CASTGGGNIQYF
TRBV6-2/TRBV6-3,-,TRBJ2-3,TRBD2,TGTGCCAGCAGTTACCTACTGACTAGCGGGAACGTTTGGACAGATACGCAGTATTTT,CASSYLLTSGNVWTDTQYF
TRBV29-1,-,TRBJ2-3,-,TGCAGCGTTGAAGCGCTGGATGGCGATACGCAGTATTTT,CSVEALDGDTQYF
TRBV7-2,many,TRBJ2-1,-,TGTGCCAGCAGCTTCCGGCGGTCCGATGAGCAGTTCTTC,CASSFRRSDEQFF
TRBV18,-,TRBJ2-1,TRBD2,TGTGCCAGCTCACCGAAACCAGGACTAGCGGGAGGGCCCAATGAGCAGTTCTTC,CASSPKPGLAGGPNEQFF
TRBV24-1,many,TRBJ2-7,-,TGTGCCACCAGTGAATTGACAGTAAGCTACGAGCAGTACTTC,CATSELTVSYEQYF
TRBV27,many,TRBJ2-1,-,TGTGCCAGCAGTACGCATCGAGTAGGAATCCCCTACAATGAGCAGTTCTTC,CASSTHRVGIPYNEQFF
TRBV27,many,TRBJ2-3,TRBD1,TGTGCCAGCGCACGGACAGGGTCTGACACAGATACGCAGTATTTT,CASARTGSDTDTQYF